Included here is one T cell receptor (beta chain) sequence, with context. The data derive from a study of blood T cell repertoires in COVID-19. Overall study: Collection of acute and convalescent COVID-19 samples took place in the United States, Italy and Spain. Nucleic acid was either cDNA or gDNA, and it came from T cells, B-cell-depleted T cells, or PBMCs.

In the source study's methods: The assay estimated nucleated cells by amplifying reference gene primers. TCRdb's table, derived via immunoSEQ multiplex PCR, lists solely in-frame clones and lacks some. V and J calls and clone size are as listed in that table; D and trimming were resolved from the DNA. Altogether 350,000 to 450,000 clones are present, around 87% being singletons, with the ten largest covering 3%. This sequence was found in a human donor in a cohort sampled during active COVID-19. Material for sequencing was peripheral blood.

The CDR3: CAISEVAVNTGELFF. The CDR3 DNA reads TGTGCCATCAGTGAAGTGGCAGTGAACACCGGGGAGCTGTTTTTT. V gene TRBV10-3 combines with J gene TRBJ2-2; D is uncertain. CDR3 length equals 15 residues. Germline CDR1 ENHRY, CDR2 SYGVKD. V gave up 3 bases and J gave up 1 base, with 9 bases separating them.